The rows below give T cell receptor beta chains drawn from one sample of a study of cytomegalovirus exposure and HLA in healthy donors. The assay was immunoSEQ multiplex PCR, and TCRdb's table has in-frame clones only and misses some. The top ten clones hold approximately 2.1% of a sample with 140,000 or so clones, about 72% of them seen once. The sequencing sample was made of PBMCs. The receptors originated from a man aged 35-49 years in good health and CMV-seronegative. The CDR3 runs from the conserved cysteine through the conserved F or W. The D gene is left open where the match is weak. Size values are once, few and many counts, or a class for expanded clones, and some rows have none.

J: TRBJ1-4; size: -; D: -; V: TRBV10-3; DNA: TGTGCCATCAGTGACGGGGGGCTCGGTGAAAAACTGTTTTTT; CDR3: CAISDGGLGEKLFF
J: TRBJ2-2; size: -; D: TRBD1; V: TRBV7-2; DNA: TGTGCCAGCACTCGGGACAGCTCAAACACCGGGGAGCTGTTTTTT; CDR3: CASTRDSSNTGELFF
J: TRBJ2-7; size: -; D: TRBD1; V: TRBV19; DNA: TGTGCCAGTAGGGACAGGGGCTACGAGCAGTACTTC; CDR3: CASRDRGYEQYF
J: TRBJ1-5; size: -; D: -; V: TRBV5-1; DNA: TGCGCCAGCAGCTTGGACGTCGGGGGAAATCAGCCCCAGCATTTT; CDR3: CASSLDVGGNQPQHF
J: TRBJ2-3; size: -; D: -; V: TRBV5-4; DNA: TGTGCCAGCAGGCGATACGGGGTTTACACAGATACGCAGTATTTT; CDR3: CASRRYGVYTDTQYF
J: TRBJ2-1; size: once; D: -; V: TRBV11-2; DNA: TGTGCCAGCAGCCCGACTAGGTCCGGTGAGCAGTTCTTC; CDR3: CASSPTRSGEQFF
J: TRBJ1-1; size: few; D: -; V: TRBV10-1; DNA: TGCGCCAGCAGTGAGTCGGGGGGAATCACTGAAGCTTTCTTT; CDR3: CASSESGGITEAFF
J: TRBJ2-3; size: once; D: TRBD1; V: TRBV9; DNA: TGTGCCAGCAGCGCCAACCGGGACAGAAGCACAGATACGCAGTATTTT; CDR3: CASSANRDRSTDTQYF
J: TRBJ2-1; size: -; D: -; V: TRBV5-1; DNA: TGCGCCAGCAGCTTGGAGGGTTCCGGTAGCGTCAATGAGCAGTTCTTC; CDR3: CASSLEGSGSVNEQFF
J: TRBJ1-5; size: -; D: -; V: TRBV7-2; DNA: TGTGCCAGCAGCTTATTGGAGGGCGCTTACCAAACTCAGCCCCAGCATTTT; CDR3: CASSLLEGAYQTQPQHF
J: TRBJ1-3; size: -; D: TRBD1; V: TRBV27; DNA: TGTGCCAGCAGACCTACAGGGGGCGGAAACACCATATATTTT; CDR3: CASRPTGGGNTIYF
J: TRBJ2-1; size: -; D: -; V: TRBV29-1; DNA: TGCAGCGCCCGGGAGGGGGCGGACTACAATGAGCAGTTCTTC; CDR3: CSAREGADYNEQFF
J: TRBJ2-1; size: -; D: TRBD1; V: TRBV5-1; DNA: TGCGCCAGCAGCTGGGGTAGACAGGGGACCTACAATGAGCAGTTCTTC; CDR3: CASSWGRQGTYNEQFF
J: TRBJ1-2; size: -; D: -; V: TRBV5-1; DNA: TGCGCCAGCAGCTTGACTAATAGGTGGCGAGGCTACACCTTC; CDR3: CASSLTNRWRGYTF
J: TRBJ1-2; size: once; D: TRBD1; V: TRBV28; DNA: TGTGCCAGCAGCATAGGTGGAGGTAGGGGGCGAGGCTACACCTTC; CDR3: CASSIGGGRGRGYTF
J: TRBJ2-5; size: -; D: TRBD2; V: TRBV4-3; DNA: TGCGCCAGCAGCCCAAGTTATTCGGCGGGAGTGGACCAAGAGACCCAGTACTTC; CDR3: CASSPSYSAGVDQETQYF
J: TRBJ2-3; size: -; D: TRBD1; V: TRBV6-1; DNA: TGTGCCAGCCGAGACAGGGTATGGGATACGCAGTATTTT; CDR3: CASRDRVWDTQYF
J: TRBJ2-1; size: -; D: TRBD2; V: TRBV6-4; DNA: TGTGCCAGCAGCGCTGCTAGCGGGGGTTACAATGAGCAGTTCTTC; CDR3: CASSAASGGYNEQFF
J: TRBJ2-7; size: -; D: TRBD2; V: TRBV5-1; DNA: TGCGCCAGCAGCTTGGATCTTAGCGGGGGGGAAATCTACGAGCAGTACTTC; CDR3: CASSLDLSGGEIYEQYF
J: TRBJ1-4; size: -; D: -; V: TRBV30; DNA: TGTGCCTGGAGTACCACCGGGGATTTAAAACTGTTTTTT; CDR3: CAWSTTGDLKLFF
J: TRBJ1-1; size: -; D: -; V: TRBV13; DNA: TGTGCCAGCAGCTTATGGGCCAGGGAGAACACTGAAGCTTTCTTT; CDR3: CASSLWARENTEAFF
J: TRBJ2-7; size: -; D: TRBD1; V: TRBV4-1; DNA: TGCGCCAGCAGCCCTGGACAGGGAACCTACGAGCAGTACTTC; CDR3: CASSPGQGTYEQYF
J: TRBJ1-1; size: -; D: TRBD1; V: TRBV7-9; DNA: TGTGCCAGCAGCTTATACCGGGACAGCGAAGCTTTCTTT; CDR3: CASSLYRDSEAFF
J: TRBJ1-3; size: -; D: -; V: TRBV11-2; DNA: TGTGCCAGCAGCGCGCTGGTCACTGGAAACACCATATATTTT; CDR3: CASSALVTGNTIYF
J: TRBJ1-1; size: -; D: TRBD1; V: TRBV10-1; DNA: TGCGCCAGCCAGGGACAGGGGTCGAACACTGAAGCTTTCTTT; CDR3: CASQGQGSNTEAFF
J: TRBJ2-2; size: -; D: -; V: TRBV9; DNA: TGTGCCAGCAGCGTAGATGGCGGGCTGAACACCGGGGAGCTGTTTTTT; CDR3: CASSVDGGLNTGELFF
J: TRBJ2-7; size: few; D: TRBD2; V: TRBV5-4; DNA: TGTGCCAGCAGCTTGGAGGGTAGCGGGAGATCCCAGTACTTC; CDR3: CASSLEGSGRSQYF
J: TRBJ2-7; size: -; D: TRBD1; V: TRBV18; DNA: TGTGCCAGCTCACGACAGGGGACAGGCGAGCAGTACTTC; CDR3: CASSRQGTGEQYF
J: TRBJ2-1; size: -; D: TRBD2; V: TRBV9; DNA: TGTGCCAGCAGCCCGCCGGGACTAACCTCCAATGAGCAGTTCTTC; CDR3: CASSPPGLTSNEQFF
J: TRBJ1-3; size: -; D: -; V: TRBV9; DNA: TGTGCCAGCAGCGTAGGGGCAGGGGTAAACACCATATATTTT; CDR3: CASSVGAGVNTIYF
J: TRBJ1-1; size: -; D: -; V: TRBV5-5; DNA: TGTGCCAGCAGCGCAGGGAACACTGAAGCTTTCTTT; CDR3: CASSAGNTEAFF
J: TRBJ2-1; size: few; D: TRBD2; V: TRBV7-2; DNA: TGTGCCAGCAGCGCCCGGGGGGGTCTAGATAATGAGCAGTTCTTC; CDR3: CASSARGGLDNEQFF
J: TRBJ1-1; size: -; D: -; V: TRBV30; DNA: TGTGCCTGGACCCTATTTTCCGGGTCAGCGGGTGAAGCTTTCTTT; CDR3: CAWTLFSGSAGEAFF
J: TRBJ2-1; size: -; D: TRBD2; V: TRBV5-1; DNA: TGCGCCAGCAGCTTGGGCCTAGCGGGAGGTACCTACAATGAGCAGTTCTTC; CDR3: CASSLGLAGGTYNEQFF
J: TRBJ2-1; size: few; D: TRBD2; V: TRBV9; DNA: TGTGCCAGCAGCGTATCGAGCGGGGGAGACAATGAGCAGTTCTTC; CDR3: CASSVSSGGDNEQFF
J: TRBJ1-3; size: -; D: -; V: TRBV30; DNA: TGTGCCTGGAGTGTACGGGGCTCTGGAAACACCATATATTTT; CDR3: CAWSVRGSGNTIYF
J: TRBJ2-3; size: -; D: TRBD2; V: TRBV10-1; DNA: TGCGCCAGCAGTGAGAGCGGGAGGATAGATACGCAGTATTTT; CDR3: CASSESGRIDTQYF
J: TRBJ2-1; size: -; D: -; V: TRBV6-6; DNA: TGTGCCAGCAGTTACAACGGGGGCTCCTACAATGAGCAGTTCTTC; CDR3: CASSYNGGSYNEQFF
J: TRBJ1-4; size: -; D: -; V: TRBV19; DNA: TGTGCCAGTAGTATTGCAGGAGGTAATGAAAAACTGTTTTTT; CDR3: CASSIAGGNEKLFF
J: TRBJ2-7; size: -; D: -; V: TRBV25-1; DNA: TGTGCCAGCAGAGGGGTCGGATACGAGCAGTACTTC; CDR3: CASRGVGYEQYF
J: TRBJ1-5; size: -; D: -; V: TRBV10-3; DNA: TGTGCCATCAGTTCAGGGGAACAGCCCCAGCATTTT; CDR3: CAISSGEQPQHF
J: TRBJ2-7; size: -; D: -; V: TRBV7-2; DNA: TGTGCCAGCAGCCCCGTTTGGAGCTCCTACGAGCAGTACTTC; CDR3: CASSPVWSSYEQYF
J: TRBJ2-1; size: -; D: -; V: TRBV4-2; DNA: TGTGCCAGCAGCCAAGAGGACAGACCCTACAATGAGCAGTTCTTC; CDR3: CASSQEDRPYNEQFF
J: TRBJ2-2; size: -; D: -; V: TRBV5-5; DNA: TGTGCCAGCAGCTTGGTGAAAACCGGCGGGGAGCTGTTTTTT; CDR3: CASSLVKTGGELFF
J: TRBJ2-3; size: few; D: TRBD1; V: TRBV6-6; DNA: TGTGCCAGCACCCGGACAGGGGCAACAGATACGCAGTATTTT; CDR3: CASTRTGATDTQYF
J: TRBJ2-7; size: -; D: TRBD1; V: TRBV7-8; DNA: TGTGCCAGCAGCTTACAGGGGGCCTCCTACGAGCAGTACTTC; CDR3: CASSLQGASYEQYF
J: TRBJ1-4; size: -; D: -; V: TRBV27; DNA: TGTGCCAGCAACCGGGGGGGTGAAAAACTGTTTTTT; CDR3: CASNRGGEKLFF
J: TRBJ2-7; size: once; D: -; V: TRBV6-1; DNA: TGTGCCAGCAGTGAAAGACAGCTATCATACGAGCAGTACTTC; CDR3: CASSERQLSYEQYF
J: TRBJ2-3; size: -; D: TRBD2; V: TRBV10-3; DNA: TGTGCCATCACCCCCCACGGGGGGGACACAGATACGCAGTATTTT; CDR3: CAITPHGGDTDTQYF
J: TRBJ2-3; size: -; D: TRBD2; V: TRBV7-7; DNA: TGTGCCAGCAGCTTAACTAGCGGGGGGGGCACAGATACGCAGTATTTT; CDR3: CASSLTSGGGTDTQYF
J: TRBJ1-3; size: -; D: -; V: TRBV5-4; DNA: TGTGCCAGCAGCTTGCTAGGGGCTGGAAACACCATATATTTT; CDR3: CASSLLGAGNTIYF
J: TRBJ1-2; size: -; D: TRBD1; V: TRBV6-5; DNA: TGTGCCAGCAGTAACGGACAGGGGATCGGTGGCTACACCTTC; CDR3: CASSNGQGIGGYTF
J: TRBJ1-2; size: -; D: TRBD1; V: TRBV6-1; DNA: TGTGCCAGCAGTGAAACTTGGGACAGCAACTATGGCTACACCTTC; CDR3: CASSETWDSNYGYTF
J: TRBJ1-5; size: -; D: -; V: TRBV19; DNA: TGTGCCAGTAGTCCCGGGGTCAATCAGCCCCAGCATTTT; CDR3: CASSPGVNQPQHF
J: TRBJ1-1; size: -; D: -; V: TRBV6-6; DNA: TGTGCCAGCAGTTACCGCGGCCCTGAAGCTTTCTTT; CDR3: CASSYRGPEAFF
J: TRBJ2-7; size: -; D: TRBD2; V: TRBV4-3; DNA: TGCGCCAGCAGCCATTTTCACGGGAGGGCCGACGAGCAGTACTTC; CDR3: CASSHFHGRADEQYF